One sample yielded the 21 T cell receptor beta chains listed below, sequenced in a study of blood T cell repertoires in COVID-19. Assay: immunoSEQ multiplex PCR; the TCRdb copy retains only in-frame clones and omits some. The profile shows hundreds of thousands of clones, around 90% of them singletons. The specimen sequenced was peripheral blood. The receptors come from a man aged 18 to 29 with COVID-19, enrolled during active disease.

The chain couples TRBV3-1 (or the pseudogene TRBV3-2) to TRBJ2-7, with a weak D call TRBD1 (5 bases). The CDR3 length is 16 residues. Trimming cost V 3 bases and J 5 bases, with 20 bases left between them. Germline CDR1 and CDR2: LGHDT and YNNKEL (reference sequence). CDR3 sequence (DNA): TGTGCCAGCAGCCAGTATGTGTCGCAGGGATTCAACGAGCAGTACTTC. It yields the protein CASSQYVSQGFNEQYF.

V gene TRBV15 combines with J gene TRBJ2-5; 8 bases align to TRBD2. CDR1 LNHNV and CDR2 YYDKDF come from the germline V gene (reference sequence). The V gene end was trimmed by 3 bases and the J gene end by 7 bases; junction bases not matched to a gene: 13. The CDR3 spans 16 residues. CDR3 sequence (DNA): TGTGCCACCAGCAGCTACCGGGACACCGGGGGGGGGACCCAGTACTTC. Translation: CATSSYRDTGGGTQYF.

The chain links TRBV5-1 to TRBJ2-2; TRBD2 is a possible D gene (5 bases). The CDR3 runs to 15 residues. V lost 0 bases, J lost 3 bases, and 9 bases lay in between. Germline V gene lookup returns CDR1 SGHRS and CDR2 YFSETQ. The DNA for the CDR3 is TGCGCCAGCAGCTTGGCCTTGAGGGACACCGGGGAGCTGTTTTTT. It translates to CASSLALRDTGELFF. The full variable domain, its missing parts supplied by reference TRBV5-1 and TRBJ2-2, is KAGVTQTPRYLIKTRGQQVTLSCSPISGHRSVSWYQQTPGQGLQFLFEYFSETQRNKGNFPGRFSGRQFSNSRSEMNVSTLELGDSALYLCASSLALRDTGELFFGEGSRLTVL.

The chain employs TRBV5-1 and TRBJ2-7; no firm D call. With 5 bases removed from V and 3 bases from J, the gap between germline ends came to 9 bases. This CDR3 has 12 residues. Looked up from germline, CDR1 is SGHRS and CDR2 is YFSETQ. CDR3 residues: CASSTGDYEQYF. The CDR3, as DNA: TGCGCCAGCAGTACTGGAGACTACGAGCAGTACTTC.

The chain combines TRBV5-5 with TRBJ2-7, with 13 bases lining up with TRBD2. The V gene's germline CDR1 is SGHKS and CDR2 YYEKEE (reference sequence). With V trimmed by 4 bases and J by 3 bases, 7 bases remained unmatched. The CDR3 runs 16 residues. CDR3 amino acids: CASSLSRTSGSYEQYF. The CDR3 coding sequence is TGTGCCAGCAGCCTGTCCCGGACTAGCGGGAGCTACGAGCAGTACTTC.

This clone was seen more than once but under ten times. The J gene is TRBJ1-6, the V gene TRBV7-9; D ambiguous. The V and J ends lost 1 base and 11 bases respectively, with 6 bases between them. This CDR3 region has 12 residues. CDR1 is SEHNR, CDR2 FQNEAQ, per germline (reference sequence). The CDR3 is CASSLGSTPLHF. Written as DNA, the CDR3 is TGTGCCAGCAGCTTAGGGAGTACACCCCTCCACTTT.

This chain uses TRBV27 with TRBJ2-2; 11 positions match TRBD2. The V gene's germline CDR1 is MNHEY and CDR2 SMNVEV (reference sequence). Losses at the gene ends were 8 bases for V and 7 bases for J; bases not matched to a gene: 9. This CDR3 region has 15 residues. In nucleotides, the CDR3 is TGTGCCAGCGGAACTAGCGGGGGTCTTGACGGGGAGCTGTTTTTT. Encoded protein: CASGTSGGLDGELFF.

This chain connects TRBV6-5 to TRBJ2-7; maybe TRBD2 (6 bases). V was clipped by 6 bases and J by 4 bases, with 16 bases between them. Germline V gene lookup returns CDR1 MNHEY and CDR2 SVGAGI. The CDR3 runs to 14 residues. DNA of the CDR3: TGTGCCAGCAGATACCTTGGAGGGCCTTACGAGCAGTACTTC. Its translation is CASRYLGGPYEQYF.

This chain uses TRBV28 with TRBJ2-5, with 12 positions matching TRBD2. Trimming removed 6 bases from V and 5 bases from J; junction bases left unmatched: 7. Germline V gives CDR1 MDHEN, CDR2 SYDVKM. The CDR3 is 15 residues long. The CDR3 reads CASRPLAGGAETQYF. In nucleotides, the CDR3 is TGTGCCAGCAGACCACTAGCGGGGGGTGCGGAGACCCAGTACTTC.

The rearrangement links TRBV10-3 to TRBJ2-7; perhaps TRBD1 as D (6 bases). The CDR3 runs to 12 residues. V was cut by 5 bases and J by 6 bases, with 11 bases left in between. Germline CDR1 and CDR2: ENHRY and SYGVKD. Here the CDR3 DNA reads TGTGCCATCAGTTACAGGGCCTCCGAGCAGTACTTC. Translating gives CAISYRASEQYF.

This clone has only one observation. The rearrangement uses TRBV4-1 and TRBJ2-1; TRBD2 matches 8 bases. V was clipped by 1 base and J by 7 bases; unmatched bases: 12. The CDR3 is 17 residues long. CDR1 MGHRA and CDR2 YSYEKL come from the germline V gene. CDR3 sequence reads: CASSQVQGLAGYNEQFF. The CDR3 DNA follows: TGCGCCAGCAGCCAAGTCCAAGGCCTAGCGGGTTATAATGAGCAGTTCTTC.

The chain has TRBV5-4 and TRBJ2-5; D unclear. This CDR3 spans 13 amino acids. Trimming took 0 bases from V and 5 from J, leaving 8 bases between them. Germline lookup yields CDR1 SGHNT and CDR2 YYREEE (reference sequence). CDR3 amino acids: CASSLANEETQYF. CDR3 bases: TGTGCCAGCAGCTTGGCGAACGAGGAGACCCAGTACTTC.

The chain is built from TRBV5-1 and TRBJ1-3; TRBD1 is a possible D gene (5 bases). CDR3 size: 14 residues. CDR1 is SGHRS and CDR2 is YFSETQ in the germline V gene. Trimming removed 0 bases from V and 4 bases from J, with 8 bases in between. This CDR3 reads CASSLDQGGNTIYF. For the CDR3, the DNA is TGCGCCAGCAGCTTGGACCAGGGAGGAAACACCATATATTTT.

The chain joins TRBV5-1 to TRBJ1-3; TRBD1 is a possible D gene (6 bases). V gave up 4 bases and J gave up 0 bases, with 17 bases separating them. The CDR3 sequence is 17 residues long. Looked up from germline, CDR1 is SGHRS and CDR2 is YFSETQ. The chain's CDR3 is CASSIRDTLSSGNTIYF. In DNA, the CDR3 is TGCGCCAGCAGCATCCGGGACACCCTTTCCTCTGGAAACACCATATATTTT.

The genes are TRBV10-1 and TRBJ2-3; perhaps TRBD2 as D (5 bases). Germline V lookup: CDR1 WNHNN, CDR2 SYGVQD (reference sequence). Trimming removed 0 bases at V and 0 bases at J, with 10 bases between. The CDR3 has 16 residues. CDR3 sequence: CASSESAGGSTDTQYF. Here the CDR3 DNA reads TGCGCCAGCAGTGAGTCTGCTGGAGGCAGCACAGATACGCAGTATTTT.

This chain links TRBV3-1 (or the pseudogene TRBV3-2) with TRBJ1-3; D might be TRBD1 (5 bases). Germline CDR1 and CDR2: LGHDT and YNNKEL (reference sequence). This CDR3 is built from 14 residues. The V and J ends lost 5 bases and 3 bases respectively, with 11 bases between them. The CDR3 spells CASSAAGLGNTIYF. CDR3 DNA: TGTGCCAGCAGCGCCGCGGGGCTTGGAAACACCATATATTTT.

The chain joins TRBV6-1 to TRBJ1-1; no definite D call. Trimming took 3 bases from V and 5 from J, leaving 7 bases between them. Germline CDR1 MNHNS, CDR2 SASEGT. This CDR3 contains 12 residues. This CDR3 is CASSDWETEAFF. The CDR3 DNA reads as TGTGCCAGCAGTGATTGGGAGACTGAAGCTTTCTTT.

V gene TRBV7-9 combines with J gene TRBJ2-1; the D gene is possibly TRBD2 (6 bases). Germline CDR1 is SEHNR and CDR2 is FQNEAQ (reference sequence). This CDR3 comprises 14 residues. Trimming removed 4 bases from V and 7 bases from J, with 14 bases in between. CDR3 in amino acids: CASSSSGAVNEQFF. The CDR3, as DNA: TGTGCCAGCAGCTCCTCGGGAGCAGTAAATGAGCAGTTCTTC.

The CDR3 sequence: CASSPGGNEQYF. The CDR3 coding sequence is TGTGCCAGCTCACCAGGGGGCAACGAGCAGTACTTC. The J gene is TRBJ2-7, the V gene TRBV18, with D possibly TRBD1 on 6 matching bases. The CDR3 has 12 residues. CDR1 and CDR2 (germline): KGHSH, LQKENI. The germline V and J ends were trimmed by 2 bases and 5 bases, with 7 bases remaining between them.

The genes are TRBV6-1 and TRBJ2-4; 12 bases are shared with TRBD1. CDR3 length equals 20 residues. With 1 base clipped from V and 0 bases from J, the junction kept 10 bases outside the gene matches. From germline, CDR1 is MNHNS and CDR2 SASEGT. CDR3 nucleotides: TGTGCCAGCAGTGAAGTGGGACAGGGGGCCTTCCGCATAGCCAAAAACATTCAGTACTTC. It translates to CASSEVGQGAFRIAKNIQYF.

CDR3 bases: TGTGCCAGCAGTGAAGAAGGGGTTCAGTTCTTC. It specifies CASSEEGVQFF. The chain carries TRBV2 and TRBJ2-1, with D possibly matching TRBD1 (5 bases). This CDR3 is 11 amino acids long. V dropped 1 base and J dropped 13 bases, with 8 bases sitting between them. The V gene's germline CDR1 is SNHLY and CDR2 FYNNEI.